These 20 T cell receptor beta chains originate from one sample sequenced in a study of T cell responses to AZD1222 COVID-19 vaccine. Some clones are missing from TCRdb's copy, which holds only in-frame ones; the method was immunoSEQ multiplex PCR. The table includes roughly 100,000 clones, around 87% detected once. This sample comprised peripheral blood, obtained 28 days after the second AZD1222 dose. These receptors originate from an adult who received the AZD1222 COVID-19 vaccine.

This clone was seen a single time. The chain carries TRBV5-4 and TRBJ2-7, with 13 bases identical to TRBD2. J was trimmed by 4 bases and V by 4 bases; bases with no gene match: 5. Germline V gene lookup returns CDR1 SGHNT and CDR2 YYREEE (reference sequence). This CDR3 is built from 15 residues. CDR3 loop: CASSPGLAGTYEQYF. The CDR3 DNA reads TGTGCCAGCAGCCCGGGACTAGCGGGGACTTACGAGCAGTACTTC.

The rearrangement joins TRBV5-5 to TRBJ1-6; no reliable D call. CDR3 length: 16 residues. Trimming removed 0 bases at V and 2 bases at J, with 9 bases between. Germline CDR1 SGHKS, CDR2 YYEKEE (reference sequence). The CDR3 loop is CASSLGASTYNSPLHF. In DNA, the CDR3 is TGTGCCAGCAGCTTGGGGGCCAGTACCTATAATTCACCCCTCCACTTT.

The V gene is TRBV25-1, the J gene TRBJ1-1, with TRBD1 identical over 10 bases. CDR3 length: 16 amino acids. Unmatched junction bases numbered 7, after V lost 5 bases and J lost 1 base. The germline V gene has CDR1 MGHDK and CDR2 SYGVNS. CDR3 amino acids: CASSRWTGGGNTEAFF. Here the CDR3 DNA reads TGTGCCAGCAGTAGGTGGACAGGGGGGGGGAACACTGAAGCTTTCTTT.

This chain uses TRBV5-4 with TRBJ2-5; D not resolved. Germline CDR1 is SGHNT and CDR2 is YYREEE (reference sequence). This CDR3 has 14 amino acids. V was trimmed by 4 bases and J by 1 base, leaving 11 bases between them. The DNA of the CDR3 is TGTGCCAGCAGCCCGAGTAACAGCCAAGAGACCCAGTACTTC. This sequence encodes CASSPSNSQETQYF.

The V call is TRBV25-1, the J call TRBJ2-3, with 13 bases fitting TRBD2. The CDR3 runs to 17 residues. Germline-derived CDR1 and CDR2 are MGHDK and SYGVNS. V lost 4 bases and J lost 3; bases outside the gene matches: 7. CDR3 loop: CASSGRTSGRITDTQYF. CDR3 coding DNA: TGTGCCAGCAGTGGACGGACTAGCGGGAGAATAACAGATACGCAGTATTTT.

The chain uses TRBV28 and TRBJ1-2; D is uncertain. Per germline, CDR1 MDHEN and CDR2 SYDVKM. The CDR3 extends over 17 amino acids. The V end was cut by 6 bases, the J end by 1 base, with 21 bases between. CDR3 loop: CASSFRTFKGRNYGYTF. The DNA of the CDR3 is TGTGCCAGCAGCTTCAGGACCTTCAAAGGGCGTAACTATGGCTACACCTTC.

The chain is built from TRBV19 and TRBJ2-3, with D maybe TRBD2 (5 bases). This CDR3 has 15 amino acids. CDR1 and CDR2 (germline): LNHDA, SQIVND (reference sequence). The V end was cut by 4 bases, the J end by 2 bases, with 13 bases between. CDR3 amino acids: CASSRTRVSTDTQYF. CDR3 sequence (DNA): TGTGCCAGTAGTAGAACGAGGGTATCCACAGATACGCAGTATTTT. The full variable domain, rest sourced from reference TRBV19 and TRBJ2-3, is DGGITQSPKYLFRKEGQNVTLSCEQNLNHDAMYWYRQDPGQGLRLIYYSQIVNDFQKGDIAEGYSVSREKKESFPLTVTSAQKNPTAFYLCASSRTRVSTDTQYFGPGTRLTVL.

The V and J genes are TRBV4-2 and TRBJ2-1; no firm D call. CDR1 and CDR2 (germline): LGHNA, YNFKEQ. This CDR3 contains 18 residues. Between the trimmed V and J ends, which lost 0 bases and 4 bases, there was a span of 19 bases. DNA for the CDR3: TGTGCCAGCAGCCAAGAGGAGACCCTACTCCCCCCTTACAATGAGCAGTTCTTC. Its translation is CASSQEETLLPPYNEQFF.

This chain joins TRBV15 and TRBJ2-7, with D perhaps matching TRBD1 (5 bases). The CDR3 runs 15 residues. Germline values: CDR1 LNHNV, CDR2 YYDKDF (reference sequence). V was pared by 0 bases and J by 5 bases, with 14 bases between. The CDR3 sequence is CATSRDWNRLDEQYF. Written as DNA, the CDR3 is TGTGCCACCAGCAGAGATTGGAACAGGCTCGACGAGCAGTACTTC. Full variable domain (rest looked up from reference TRBV15 and TRBJ2-7): DAMVIQNPRYQVTQFGKPVTLSCSQTLNHNVMYWYQQKSSQAPKLLFHYYDKDFNNEADTPDNFQSRRPNTSFCFLDIRSPGLGDTAMYLCATSRDWNRLDEQYFGPGTRLTVT.

The J gene is TRBJ1-2, the V gene TRBV5-4; the D gene is possibly TRBD1 (6 bases). Trimming left V 0 bases short and J 8 bases short, with 32 bases between. This CDR3 has 20 amino acids. Germline V gives CDR1 SGHNT, CDR2 YYREEE (reference sequence). CDR3 sequence: CASSLDPGGSGLVLPRGYTF. Here the CDR3 DNA reads TGTGCCAGCAGCTTGGATCCCGGGGGCAGTGGCCTTGTCTTACCCCGAGGCTACACCTTC.

The J gene is TRBJ2-5, the V gene TRBV12-3 or TRBV12-4, with unresolved D. The CDR3 spans 13 residues. V was cut by 5 bases and J by 3 bases, with 10 bases left in between. The CDR3 region is CASSEWEKETQYF. The CDR3 DNA follows: TGTGCCAGCAGTGAATGGGAAAAAGAGACCCAGTACTTC.

The genes are TRBV10-3 and TRBJ2-7, with D tentatively TRBD2 (5 bases). The CDR3 length is 15 residues. Trimming removed 0 bases at V and 0 bases at J, with 9 bases between. From germline, CDR1 is ENHRY and CDR2 SYGVKD. CDR3 region: CAISESPGSSYEQYF. The CDR3, as DNA: TGTGCCATCAGTGAGTCTCCGGGGTCCTCCTACGAGCAGTACTTC.

The chain has TRBV5-1 and TRBJ1-2, with TRBD1 identical over 7 bases. V trimming: 3 bases; J trimming: 6 bases; junction bases outside the gene matches: 8. The CDR3 runs 14 residues. CDR1 is SGHRS, CDR2 YFSETQ, per germline. For the CDR3, the DNA is TGCGCCAGCAGCTCCGCTGCGACAGGGAATGGCTACACCTTC. Translated, it gives CASSSAATGNGYTF. The whole variable domain, filled in from reference TRBV5-1 and TRBJ1-2, reads KAGVTQTPRYLIKTRGQQVTLSCSPISGHRSVSWYQQTPGQGLQFLFEYFSETQRNKGNFPGRFSGRQFSNSRSEMNVSTLELGDSALYLCASSSAATGNGYTFGSGTRLTVV.

This chain connects TRBV6-1 to TRBJ2-1; D not resolved. Per the germline V gene, CDR1 is MNHNS and CDR2 is SASEGT. V was cut by 1 base and J by 2 bases, with 9 bases left in between. The CDR3 runs to 15 residues. The CDR3 nucleotides read TGTGCCAGCAGTGAAGAGGGATCGGCCTACAATGAGCAGTTCTTC. Protein: CASSEEGSAYNEQFF.

The gene calls are TRBV9 and TRBJ2-5; TRBD2 aligns across 8 bases. Per germline, CDR1 SGDLS and CDR2 YYNGEE. The CDR3 length is 15 residues. The V and J ends lost 0 bases and 8 bases, in that order; junction bases with no gene match: 9. The DNA of the CDR3 is TGTGCCAGCAGCGTAGAGCCTAGCGGGCCCAGTACCCAGTACTTC. It translates to CASSVEPSGPSTQYF.

The chain employs TRBV27 and TRBJ2-2; D is unresolved. The CDR3 length is 16 residues. Trimming left V 1 base short and J 2 bases short, with 11 bases between. In germline, CDR1 is MNHEY, CDR2 SMNVEV (reference sequence). The CDR3 loop reads CASSLLLQTNTGELFF. In DNA, the CDR3 is TGTGCCAGCAGTTTATTATTACAGACTAACACCGGGGAGCTGTTTTTT.

V usage is TRBV9 and J usage is TRBJ2-2; D not certain. Germline CDR1 SGDLS, CDR2 YYNGEE. This CDR3 is 15 amino acids long. The ends were cut back, 4 bases at V and 0 bases at J, with 10 bases in the middle. CDR3 DNA sequence: TGTGCCAGCAGCTTTACTGGATCGAACACCGGGGAGCTGTTTTTT. Protein sequence: CASSFTGSNTGELFF.

V is TRBV7-2 and J is TRBJ2-7; the match to TRBD2 covers 14 bases. This CDR3 is built from 19 residues. Germline lookup yields CDR1 SGHTA and CDR2 FQGNSA. V lost 5 bases and J lost 7; bases outside the gene matches: 19. This chain's CDR3 is CASSPRPINTGTSGSEQYF. In DNA form, the CDR3 reads TGTGCCAGCAGCCCGCGACCAATTAATACCGGGACTAGCGGGAGTGAGCAGTACTTC.

The chain joins TRBV20-1 to TRBJ2-3, with D perhaps matching TRBD1 (7 bases). Looked up from germline, CDR1 is DFQATT and CDR2 is SNEGSKA (reference sequence). The V and J ends lost 3 bases and 5 bases respectively, with 15 bases between them. The CDR3 contains 14 residues. CDR3 sequence reads: CSASRSRGEDTQYF. The CDR3 nucleotides are TGCAGTGCTAGTCGGTCCAGGGGGGAAGATACGCAGTATTTT.

The chain joins TRBV5-4 to TRBJ1-3; tentative D call: TRBD1 (5 bases). The CDR3 consists of 15 residues. Germline values: CDR1 SGHNT, CDR2 YYREEE (reference sequence). V was cut by 3 bases and J by 0 bases, with 10 bases left in between. Here the CDR3 DNA reads TGTGCCAGCAGCTGGGGGGGGAGCTCTGGAAACACCATATATTTT. Amino acids: CASSWGGSSGNTIYF.